This T cell receptor (beta chain) was retrieved from a study of identical twins. This clonotype was seen a few times. The V and J ends lost 7 bases and 5 bases, in that order; junction bases with no gene match: 6. There are 14 residues in the CDR3. A single record per CDR3 protein comes from TCRdb applying MiXCR to the 5' RACE reads. The sample holds about 520,000 distinct CDR3 sequences, under 25% seen once. These data are also associated with another study on T cells expressing NK-cell markers.

V usage is TRBV12-3 or TRBV12-4 and J usage is TRBJ2-1; the match to TRBD2 covers 9 bases. The specimen sequenced was CD4+ T cells sorted from blood. The TCR originated in a woman aged 18-35 years in good health. The CDR3 sequence is CASKRASGNNEQFF. The CDR3 bases are TGTGCCAGCAAGCGAGCTAGCGGGAACAATGAGCAGTTCTTC.